Below, 11 T cell receptor beta chains from the same sample are listed, as sequenced in a study of blood T cell repertoires in COVID-19. Here immunoSEQ multiplex PCR was the method, and the copy in TCRdb shows in-frame clones only, minus some. The data show 55,000 to 80,000 clones, around 88% seen once. The source material was peripheral blood. Receptors originate from a man aged 45-65 years with active COVID-19.

Notes on this clone: Other DNA sequences in this sample translate to the same CDR3. The chain is built from TRBV6-5 and TRBJ2-5; 7 positions match TRBD2. In germline, CDR1 is MNHEY, CDR2 SVGAGI. Germline trimming cut 2 bases from V and 1 base from J; bases unmatched to any gene: 1. The CDR3 consists of 14 residues. Here the CDR3 reads CASSYGGGQETQYF. CDR3 coding DNA: TGTGCCAGCAGTTACGGCGGGGGCCAAGAGACCCAGTACTTC.

The gene calls are TRBV28 and TRBJ1-5, with 12 bases fitting TRBD1. The CDR3 length is 16 residues. Germline V gene data show CDR1 as MDHEN and CDR2 as SYDVKM. With V trimmed by 6 bases and J by 3 bases, 6 bases remained unmatched. In DNA, the CDR3 is TGTGCCAGCAGGTCCGGGACAGGGGGCGTCAATCAGCCCCAGCATTTT. As protein: CASRSGTGGVNQPQHF.

The gene calls are TRBV11-2 and TRBJ2-1; possibly TRBD2 for D (5 bases). The V end was cut by 5 bases, the J end by 4 bases, with 15 bases between. The CDR3 loop spans 15 amino acids. Germline V gene lookup returns CDR1 SGHAT and CDR2 FQNNGV. CDR3 amino acids: CASSPRRTGYNEQFF. The CDR3 DNA reads TGTGCCAGCAGCCCGCGACGGACGGGGTACAATGAGCAGTTCTTC.

This CDR3 is CASSLRGQGATEAFF. For the CDR3, the DNA is TGCGCCAGCAGCTTGAGGGGACAGGGAGCCACTGAAGCTTTCTTT. J is TRBJ1-1 and V is TRBV5-1; 9 bases line up with TRBD1. CDR1 is SGHRS and CDR2 is YFSETQ in the germline V gene. J gave up 4 bases and V 1 base, and 5 bases lay outside the gene matches. CDR3 length: 15 amino acids.

The V call is TRBV7-9, the J call TRBJ2-3; a possible D gene is TRBD1 (6 bases). V lost 5 bases and J lost 2, with 14 bases in between. CDR1 and CDR2 from the germline V gene are SEHNR and FQNEAQ (reference sequence). This CDR3 contains 15 residues. The CDR3: CASSQGRGVTDTQYF. DNA of the CDR3: TGTGCCAGCAGCCAAGGCAGGGGAGTCACAGATACGCAGTATTTT.

There are a few counts of this clone. V usage is TRBV11-2 and J usage is TRBJ2-3, with 9 bases lining up with TRBD2. The V gene's germline CDR1 is SGHAT and CDR2 FQNNGV. This CDR3 is 18 amino acids long. J lost 3 bases, V lost 5 bases, and 15 bases had no gene match. The CDR3 sequence: CASSPAGGGRAGTDTQYF. The CDR3 coding sequence is TGTGCCAGCAGCCCAGCGGGGGGCGGGAGGGCCGGAACAGATACGCAGTATTTT. Complete variable domain (other parts from reference TRBV11-2 and TRBJ2-3): EAGVAQSPRYKIIEKRQSVAFWCNPISGHATLYWYQQILGQGPKLLIQFQNNGVVDDSQLPKDRFSAERLKGVDSTLKIQPAKLEDSAVYLCASSPAGGGRAGTDTQYFGPGTRLTVL.

The V call is TRBV6-1, the J call TRBJ2-1; 7 bases line up with TRBD2. CDR3 length: 16 amino acids. V shed 4 bases and J 4 bases; nucleotides not matched to a gene: 10. Germline V gene sequence: CDR1 MNHNS, CDR2 SASEGT. The CDR3, as DNA: TGTGCCAGCAGTGGTACGGCTAGCGGACCTTACAATGAGCAGTTCTTC. It yields the protein CASSGTASGPYNEQFF.

As DNA, the CDR3 is TGTGCCAGCATTGCAGGGACTAGCGGGGGTACCGGGGAGCTGTTTTTT. It encodes CASIAGTSGGTGELFF. The chain couples TRBV2 to TRBJ2-2; 14 nucleotides agree with TRBD2. There are 16 residues in the CDR3. Trimming cost V 7 bases and J 5 bases; bases outside gene matches: 6. Germline CDR1 is SNHLY and CDR2 is FYNNEI.

The chain is built from TRBV7-9 and TRBJ1-1; TRBD1 is a possible D gene (6 bases). Trimming pared 5 bases from V and 3 bases from J, leaving 19 bases between. This CDR3 comprises 16 residues. The V gene's germline CDR1 is SEHNR and CDR2 FQNEAQ (reference sequence). The CDR3 loop is CASSRIHRVGDTEAFF. The CDR3 DNA is TGTGCCAGCAGCCGGATCCACAGGGTCGGCGACACTGAAGCTTTCTTT.

The rearrangement links TRBV28 to TRBJ1-3, with D possibly being TRBD1 (5 bases). V was pared by 5 bases and J by 0 bases, with 11 bases between. The CDR3 has 15 amino acids. Germline CDR1 MDHEN, CDR2 SYDVKM. The CDR3 region is CASSGTFHSGNTIYF. The CDR3 nucleotides read TGTGCCAGCAGTGGGACTTTCCACTCTGGAAACACCATATATTTT.

V gene TRBV5-1 combines with J gene TRBJ2-6; D possibly corresponds to TRBD1 (6 bases). The CDR3 has 16 amino acids. V was shortened by 4 bases and J by 0 bases, with 11 bases between the two germline ends. Germline V CDR1 and CDR2: SGHRS, YFSETQ. CDR3: CASSVLQGSGANVLTF. DNA of the CDR3: TGCGCCAGCAGCGTTCTACAGGGCTCTGGGGCCAACGTCCTGACTTTC.